The rows below give T cell receptor beta chains drawn from one sample of a study of cytomegalovirus exposure and HLA in healthy donors. Libraries were prepared by immunoSEQ multiplex PCR; TCRdb keeps only in-frame clonotypes and omits some of them. The sample includes roughly 190,000 clones, roughly 80% of them seen just once. Sequencing was performed on PBMCs. Receptors originate from a man in his forties or fifties in good health and CMV-seronegative. Both conserved end residues are part of each CDR3. Fields, in order: CDR3 protein, CDR3 DNA, J gene, D gene, clone size, V gene. The D gene is left open where the match is weak. The size of a clone is reported for some rows only, either as once, few or many, or as a class for expanded clones.

CDR3aa: CASASRGVNTGELFF
CDR3nt: TGTGCCAGCGCCTCCAGGGGGGTGAACACCGGGGAGCTGTTTTTT
j_gene: TRBJ2-2
d_gene: NA
abundance: few
v_gene: TRBV27

CDR3aa: CASSLGQVPSFEAFF
CDR3nt: TGTGCCAGCAGCTTAGGTCAGGTACCGTCGTTTGAAGCTTTCTTT
j_gene: TRBJ1-1
d_gene: NA
abundance: NA
v_gene: TRBV7-2

CDR3aa: CASTRGRDSPLHF
CDR3nt: TGTGCCAGCACTCGAGGAAGAGATTCACCCCTCCACTTT
j_gene: TRBJ1-6
d_gene: NA
abundance: once
v_gene: TRBV5-8

CDR3aa: CASSNSQGARTGELFF
CDR3nt: TGTGCCAGCAGCAACTCCCAGGGGGCTCGCACCGGGGAGCTGTTTTTT
j_gene: TRBJ2-2
d_gene: TRBD1
abundance: NA
v_gene: TRBV7-9

CDR3aa: CASSRGVNTEAFF
CDR3nt: TGTGCCAGTAGTAGGGGGGTGAACACTGAAGCTTTCTTT
j_gene: TRBJ1-1
d_gene: NA
abundance: NA
v_gene: TRBV19

CDR3aa: CAWSGQDNQPQHF
CDR3nt: TGTGCCTGGAGTGGACAGGACAATCAGCCCCAGCATTTT
j_gene: TRBJ1-5
d_gene: NA
abundance: NA
v_gene: TRBV30

CDR3aa: CASRSEYGYTF
CDR3nt: TGCGCCAGCAGGTCGGAGTATGGCTACACCTTC
j_gene: TRBJ1-2
d_gene: NA
abundance: NA
v_gene: TRBV5-1

CDR3aa: CAWSRDREDFTEAFF
CDR3nt: TGTGCCTGGAGCCGGGACAGGGAGGATTTCACTGAAGCTTTCTTT
j_gene: TRBJ1-1
d_gene: TRBD1
abundance: NA
v_gene: TRBV30

CDR3aa: CASSGPDRVRVSYNEQFF
CDR3nt: TGTGCCAGCAGTGGACCCGACAGGGTTCGTGTTAGCTACAATGAGCAGTTCTTC
j_gene: TRBJ2-1
d_gene: TRBD1
abundance: NA
v_gene: TRBV6-1

CDR3aa: CASSVLAGGPTEQYF
CDR3nt: TGTGCCAGCAGCGTCTTGGCGGGGGGTCCTACGGAGCAGTACTTC
j_gene: TRBJ2-7
d_gene: TRBD2
abundance: NA
v_gene: TRBV9

CDR3aa: CASSASGVQGTEAFF
CDR3nt: TGTGCCAGCAGCGCCTCAGGGGTTCAGGGCACTGAAGCTTTCTTT
j_gene: TRBJ1-1
d_gene: NA
abundance: NA
v_gene: TRBV9

CDR3aa: CASSQWQGLNTGELFF
CDR3nt: TGCGCCAGCAGCCAGTGGCAGGGGTTAAACACCGGGGAGCTGTTTTTT
j_gene: TRBJ2-2
d_gene: NA
abundance: NA
v_gene: TRBV4-3

CDR3aa: CASSPDSYNEQFF
CDR3nt: TGTGCCAGCAGCCCCGACAGTTACAATGAGCAGTTCTTC
j_gene: TRBJ2-1
d_gene: NA
abundance: NA
v_gene: TRBV7-2

CDR3aa: CASRRGTDTQYF
CDR3nt: TGTGCCAGCAGGCGTGGCACAGATACGCAGTATTTT
j_gene: TRBJ2-3
d_gene: NA
abundance: NA
v_gene: TRBV7-2

CDR3aa: CASSFTGVEYNEQFF
CDR3nt: TGTGCCAGCAGCTTCACGGGAGTAGAGTACAATGAGCAGTTCTTC
j_gene: TRBJ2-1
d_gene: NA
abundance: NA
v_gene: TRBV13

CDR3aa: CASSELDNEQFF
CDR3nt: TGTGCCAGCAGCGAACTGGACAATGAGCAGTTCTTC
j_gene: TRBJ2-1
d_gene: NA
abundance: few
v_gene: TRBV9

CDR3aa: CASSPGRGAGTYEQYF
CDR3nt: TGTGCCAGCAGCCCTGGACGGGGGGCCGGAACCTACGAGCAGTACTTC
j_gene: TRBJ2-7
d_gene: NA
abundance: NA
v_gene: TRBV5-8

CDR3aa: CASIGAYNSPLHF
CDR3nt: TGTGCCAGCATAGGGGCATATAATTCACCCCTCCACTTT
j_gene: TRBJ1-6
d_gene: NA
abundance: few
v_gene: TRBV2

CDR3aa: CASNTPGGETGNTIYF
CDR3nt: TGTGCCAGTAACACACCAGGGGGCGAGACTGGAAACACCATATATTTT
j_gene: TRBJ1-3
d_gene: TRBD1
abundance: NA
v_gene: TRBV19

CDR3aa: CASTLGLATDTQYF
CDR3nt: TGTGCCAGTACCTTAGGACTAGCGACAGATACGCAGTATTTT
j_gene: TRBJ2-3
d_gene: TRBD2
abundance: NA
v_gene: TRBV19

CDR3aa: CASSWGQDSYEQYF
CDR3nt: TGTGCCAGCAGCTGGGGACAGGACTCCTACGAGCAGTACTTC
j_gene: TRBJ2-7
d_gene: TRBD1
abundance: NA
v_gene: TRBV5-6

CDR3aa: CASRAYSTGGVGYTF
CDR3nt: TGTGCCAGCAGGGCCTACTCGACAGGGGGCGTCGGCTACACCTTC
j_gene: TRBJ1-2
d_gene: TRBD1
abundance: NA
v_gene: TRBV27

CDR3aa: CAWSGQRAEAFF
CDR3nt: TGTGCCTGGAGTGGCCAGAGGGCTGAAGCTTTCTTT
j_gene: TRBJ1-1
d_gene: NA
abundance: once
v_gene: TRBV30

CDR3aa: CSARAGGDEQFF
CDR3nt: TGCAGCGCCCGGGCAGGGGGCGATGAGCAGTTCTTC
j_gene: TRBJ2-1
d_gene: TRBD1
abundance: NA
v_gene: TRBV29-1

CDR3aa: CASSFGGINEKLFF
CDR3nt: TGCGCCAGCAGCTTTGGAGGGATTAATGAAAAACTGTTTTTT
j_gene: TRBJ1-4
d_gene: NA
abundance: NA
v_gene: TRBV5-1

CDR3aa: CASSAQAWNTEAFF
CDR3nt: TGTGCCAGCAGCGCACAGGCCTGGAACACTGAAGCTTTCTTT
j_gene: TRBJ1-1
d_gene: NA
abundance: NA
v_gene: TRBV9

CDR3aa: CAISESGPLEQYF
CDR3nt: TGTGCCATCAGTGAGTCGGGCCCCCTCGAGCAGTACTTC
j_gene: TRBJ2-7
d_gene: NA
abundance: NA
v_gene: TRBV10-3

CDR3aa: CASSPGLAGALDEQFF
CDR3nt: TGCGCCAGCAGCCCGGGACTAGCGGGGGCCCTGGATGAGCAGTTCTTC
j_gene: TRBJ2-1
d_gene: TRBD2
abundance: NA
v_gene: TRBV5-1

CDR3aa: CASTGISGIEAFF
CDR3nt: TGTGCCAGCACCGGTATCTCCGGGATCGAAGCTTTCTTT
j_gene: TRBJ1-1
d_gene: NA
abundance: NA
v_gene: TRBV4-2

CDR3aa: CASRIYRESSPLHF
CDR3nt: TGTGCCAGCAGGATTTACAGGGAGAGTTCACCCCTCCACTTT
j_gene: TRBJ1-6
d_gene: NA
abundance: NA
v_gene: TRBV6-5

CDR3aa: CASRGPTQGNEKLFF
CDR3nt: TGTGCCAGTAGGGGCCCCACCCAAGGAAATGAAAAACTGTTTTTT
j_gene: TRBJ1-4
d_gene: NA
abundance: few
v_gene: TRBV19

CDR3aa: CSSSSGGEQFF
CDR3nt: TGTTCCAGCAGCTCGGGAGGGGAGCAGTTCTTC
j_gene: TRBJ2-1
d_gene: TRBD2
abundance: NA
v_gene: TRBV7-9

CDR3aa: CASSPGGGAANTEAFF
CDR3nt: TGCGCCAGCAGCCCCGGCGGGGGGGCTGCGAACACTGAAGCTTTCTTT
j_gene: TRBJ1-1
d_gene: NA
abundance: few
v_gene: TRBV5-1

CDR3aa: CSVGRGGVDEQYF
CDR3nt: TGCAGCGTTGGGCGGGGGGGCGTGGACGAGCAGTACTTC
j_gene: TRBJ2-7
d_gene: TRBD2
abundance: NA
v_gene: TRBV29-1

CDR3aa: CASSSRTVDTEAFF
CDR3nt: TGTGCCAGCAGCTCCCGGACAGTAGACACTGAAGCTTTCTTT
j_gene: TRBJ1-1
d_gene: NA
abundance: NA
v_gene: TRBV7-2

CDR3aa: CASSEGRGELFF
CDR3nt: TGTGCCAGCAGTGAAGGTAGAGGAGAACTGTTTTTT
j_gene: TRBJ1-4
d_gene: NA
abundance: NA
v_gene: TRBV2

CDR3aa: CAAQGQGLDTEAFF
CDR3nt: TGTGCCGCCCAAGGGCAGGGGCTGGACACTGAAGCTTTCTTT
j_gene: TRBJ1-1
d_gene: NA
abundance: NA
v_gene: TRBV10-3

CDR3aa: CASSSIAGGRADTQYF
CDR3nt: TGTGCCAGCAGCTCGATAGCGGGGGGCCGCGCAGATACGCAGTATTTT
j_gene: TRBJ2-3
d_gene: TRBD2
abundance: NA
v_gene: TRBV11-2

CDR3aa: CASSVAGTYNEQFF
CDR3nt: TGTGCCAGCAGCGTAGCAGGGACCTACAATGAGCAGTTCTTC
j_gene: TRBJ2-1
d_gene: NA
abundance: NA
v_gene: TRBV9

CDR3aa: CASSLGGGNSPLHF
CDR3nt: TGTGCCAGCAGCTTAGGCGGGGGGAATTCACCCCTCCACTTT
j_gene: TRBJ1-6
d_gene: NA
abundance: once
v_gene: TRBV7-6

CDR3aa: CSVEEGGTEAFF
CDR3nt: TGCAGCGTTGAAGAGGGGGGCACTGAAGCTTTCTTT
j_gene: TRBJ1-1
d_gene: NA
abundance: NA
v_gene: TRBV29-1

CDR3aa: CATSRGTSGSPYEQYF
CDR3nt: TGTGCCACCAGCAGAGGGACTAGCGGGTCCCCCTACGAGCAGTACTTC
j_gene: TRBJ2-7
d_gene: TRBD2
abundance: NA
v_gene: TRBV15

CDR3aa: CASSLLLSDTIYF
CDR3nt: TGTGCCAGCAGCTTGTTGTTGTCGGACACCATATATTTT
j_gene: TRBJ1-3
d_gene: NA
abundance: NA
v_gene: TRBV11-2

CDR3aa: CASSTDGEMPQHF
CDR3nt: TGTGCCAGCAGTACGGACGGGGAGATGCCCCAGCATTTT
j_gene: TRBJ1-5
d_gene: NA
abundance: NA
v_gene: TRBV2

CDR3aa: CASSPLAGETQYF
CDR3nt: TGTGCCAGCTCACCACTAGCCGGGGAGACCCAGTACTTC
j_gene: TRBJ2-5
d_gene: NA
abundance: NA
v_gene: TRBV18

CDR3aa: CASGDRGGTGELFF
CDR3nt: TGTGCCAGCGGGGACAGGGGAGGCACCGGGGAGCTGTTTTTT
j_gene: TRBJ2-2
d_gene: TRBD1
abundance: NA
v_gene: TRBV7-9

CDR3aa: CASSPGGSNQPQHF
CDR3nt: TGTGCCAGCTCACCAGGAGGGAGCAATCAGCCCCAGCATTTT
j_gene: TRBJ1-5
d_gene: NA
abundance: NA
v_gene: TRBV18

CDR3aa: CASSASTETGELFF
CDR3nt: TGTGCCAGCAGCGCTTCGACAGAAACCGGGGAGCTGTTTTTT
j_gene: TRBJ2-2
d_gene: NA
abundance: NA
v_gene: TRBV9

CDR3aa: CASSNLGRVGEKLFF
CDR3nt: TGTGCCAGCAGCAACTTGGGCAGGGTAGGCGAAAAACTGTTTTTT
j_gene: TRBJ1-4
d_gene: NA
abundance: once
v_gene: TRBV27

CDR3aa: CASSPGDSRNEKLFF
CDR3nt: TGTGCCAGCAGCCCTGGGGACAGTCGAAATGAAAAACTGTTTTTT
j_gene: TRBJ1-4
d_gene: TRBD1
abundance: NA
v_gene: TRBV6-5